The text below deals with one T cell receptor beta chain. CDR3 size: 16 residues. With 1 base clipped from V and 0 bases from J, the junction kept 3 bases outside the gene matches. CDR1 is SGHNT and CDR2 is YYREEE in the germline V gene (reference sequence). This record comes from a study of blood T cell repertoires in COVID-19. Study summary: Sites across the United States, Italy and Spain contributed samples from acute and convalescent COVID-19. Sample material is recorded as cDNA or gDNA derived from T cells, B-cell-depleted T cells, or PBMCs.

Authors' processing steps: Counts of nucleated cells, estimated from reference gene primer amplification, were obtained. Measured with immunoSEQ multiplex PCR; TCRdb has only the in-frame clones, and not every one. The V and J calls and clone size were taken over from that table, and D and trimming were inferred from the DNA. The sample holds about 480,000 clones; roughly 90% are singletons and the top ten take approximately 4.3%. This clonotype was sampled from a young woman with acute or convalescent COVID-19. The V call is TRBV5-4, the J call TRBJ1-2; 10 bases line up with TRBD1. Sequencing was performed on peripheral blood. CDR3 coding DNA: TGTGCCAGCAGCTTGACGGGACAGGGGACTAACTATGGCTACACCTTC. Encoded protein: CASSLTGQGTNYGYTF.